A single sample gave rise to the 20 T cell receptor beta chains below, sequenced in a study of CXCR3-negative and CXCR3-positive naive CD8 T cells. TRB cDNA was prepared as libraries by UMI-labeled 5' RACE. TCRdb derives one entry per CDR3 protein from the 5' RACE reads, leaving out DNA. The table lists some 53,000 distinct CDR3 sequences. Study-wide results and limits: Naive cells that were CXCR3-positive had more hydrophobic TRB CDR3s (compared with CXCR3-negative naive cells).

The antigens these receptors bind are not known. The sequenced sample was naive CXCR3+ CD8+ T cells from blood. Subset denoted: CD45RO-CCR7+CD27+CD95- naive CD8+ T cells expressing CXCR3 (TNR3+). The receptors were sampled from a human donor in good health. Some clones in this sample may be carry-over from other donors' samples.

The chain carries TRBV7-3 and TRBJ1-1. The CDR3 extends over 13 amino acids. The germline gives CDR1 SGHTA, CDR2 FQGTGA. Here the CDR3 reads CASSLGSNTEAFF.

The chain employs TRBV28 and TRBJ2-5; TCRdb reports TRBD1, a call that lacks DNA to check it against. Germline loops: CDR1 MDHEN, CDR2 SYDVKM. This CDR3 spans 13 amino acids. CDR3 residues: CASSPGQQETQYF.

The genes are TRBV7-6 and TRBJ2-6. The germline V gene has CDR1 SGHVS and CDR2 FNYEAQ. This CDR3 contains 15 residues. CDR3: CASSLGFSGANVLTF.

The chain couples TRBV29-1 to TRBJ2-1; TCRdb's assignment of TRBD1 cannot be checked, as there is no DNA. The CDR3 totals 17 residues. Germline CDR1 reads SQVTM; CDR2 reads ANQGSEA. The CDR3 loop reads CSVEVGGRDRVYLEQFF.

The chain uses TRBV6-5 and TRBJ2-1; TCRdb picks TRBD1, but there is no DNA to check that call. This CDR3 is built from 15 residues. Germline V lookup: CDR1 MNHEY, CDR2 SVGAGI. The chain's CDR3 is CASSYQLQDYNEQFF.

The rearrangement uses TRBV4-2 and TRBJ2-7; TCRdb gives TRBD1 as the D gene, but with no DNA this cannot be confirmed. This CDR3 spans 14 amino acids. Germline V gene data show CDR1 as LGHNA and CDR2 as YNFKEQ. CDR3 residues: CASSPGQTSYEQYF.

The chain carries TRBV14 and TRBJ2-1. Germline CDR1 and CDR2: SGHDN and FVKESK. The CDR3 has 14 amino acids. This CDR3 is CASSQDLATGEQFF.

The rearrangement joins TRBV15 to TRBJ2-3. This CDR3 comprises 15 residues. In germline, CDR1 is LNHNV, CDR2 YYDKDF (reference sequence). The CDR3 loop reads CATSRDSVSLDTQYF.

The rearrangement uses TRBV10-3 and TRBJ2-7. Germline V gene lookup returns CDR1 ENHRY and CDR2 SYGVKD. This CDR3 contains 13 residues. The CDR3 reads CAISETVTYEQYF.

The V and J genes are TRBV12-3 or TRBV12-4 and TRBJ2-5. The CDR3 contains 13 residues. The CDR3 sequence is CASRSGSQETQYF.

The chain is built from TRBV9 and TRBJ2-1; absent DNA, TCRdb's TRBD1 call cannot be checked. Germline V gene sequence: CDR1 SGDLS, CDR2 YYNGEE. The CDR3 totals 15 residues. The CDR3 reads CASSVEGQGIPEQFF.

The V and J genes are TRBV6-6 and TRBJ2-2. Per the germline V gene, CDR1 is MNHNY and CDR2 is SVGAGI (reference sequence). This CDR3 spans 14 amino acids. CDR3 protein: CASSYSLVAGELFF.

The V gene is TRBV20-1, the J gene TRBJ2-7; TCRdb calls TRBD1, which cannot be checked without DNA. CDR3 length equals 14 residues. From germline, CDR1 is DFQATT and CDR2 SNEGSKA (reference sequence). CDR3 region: CSAGATGGTYEQYF.

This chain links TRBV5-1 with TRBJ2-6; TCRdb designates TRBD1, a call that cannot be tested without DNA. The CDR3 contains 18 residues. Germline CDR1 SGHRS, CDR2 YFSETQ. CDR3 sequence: CASSLDAPPPSGANVLTF.

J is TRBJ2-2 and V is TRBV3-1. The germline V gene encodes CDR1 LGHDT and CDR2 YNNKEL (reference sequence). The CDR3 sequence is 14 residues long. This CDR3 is CASSQVHLTGELFF.

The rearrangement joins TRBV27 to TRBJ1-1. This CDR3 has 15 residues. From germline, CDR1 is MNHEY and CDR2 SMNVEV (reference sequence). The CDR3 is CASSQILAGNTEAFF.

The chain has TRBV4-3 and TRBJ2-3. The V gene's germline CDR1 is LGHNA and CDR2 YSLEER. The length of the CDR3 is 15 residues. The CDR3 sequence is CASSRSDVSTDTQYF.

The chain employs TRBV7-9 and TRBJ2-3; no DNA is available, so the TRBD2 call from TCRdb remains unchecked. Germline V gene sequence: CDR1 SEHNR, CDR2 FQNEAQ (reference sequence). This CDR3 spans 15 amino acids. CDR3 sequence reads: CASSAEGSSTDTQYF.

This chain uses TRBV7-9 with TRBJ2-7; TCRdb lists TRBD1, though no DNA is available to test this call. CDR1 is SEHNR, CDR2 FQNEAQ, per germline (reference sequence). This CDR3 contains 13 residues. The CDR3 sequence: CASSLTGLYEQYF.

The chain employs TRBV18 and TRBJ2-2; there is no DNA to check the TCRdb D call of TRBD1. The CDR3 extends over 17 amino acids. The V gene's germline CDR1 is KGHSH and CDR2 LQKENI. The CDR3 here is CASSPLGQAPSTGELFF.